This T cell receptor beta chain emerged from a study of cytomegalovirus exposure and HLA in healthy donors. The V and J ends lost 0 bases and 3 bases respectively, with 12 bases between them. This CDR3 comprises 15 residues. The germline V gene encodes CDR1 MGHDK and CDR2 SYGVNS. The PCR was carried out with 60 Vbeta primers and 13 Jbeta primers. Clones were sequenced by immunoSEQ multiplex PCR, and TCRdb holds only the in-frame ones, with some missing. This repertoire shows 100,000 to 150,000 clones, 73% found once; its top ten account for more than 4.5%. Donors had nominal health at sampling but likely had unrecorded immune exposures. This clone appeared once.

The sequence was obtained from a man in his sixties in good health and CMV-seropositive. What was sequenced was PBMCs. This rearrangement joins TRBV25-1 to TRBJ2-7, with a weak D call TRBD1 (5 bases). CDR3 nucleotide sequence: TGTGCCAGCAGTGAATATGGGGCAGCCGGCTACGAGCAGTACTTC. This sequence encodes CASSEYGAAGYEQYF.